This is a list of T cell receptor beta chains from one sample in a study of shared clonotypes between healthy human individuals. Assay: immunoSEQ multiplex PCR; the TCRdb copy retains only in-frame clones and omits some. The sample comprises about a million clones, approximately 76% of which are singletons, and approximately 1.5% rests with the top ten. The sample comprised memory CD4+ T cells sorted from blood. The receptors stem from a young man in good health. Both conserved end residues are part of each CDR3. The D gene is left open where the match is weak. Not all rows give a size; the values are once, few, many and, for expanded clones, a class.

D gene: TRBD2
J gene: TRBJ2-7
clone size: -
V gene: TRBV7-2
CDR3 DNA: TGTGCCAGCAGCTTAGTAAGCCTAGCGGGACCAAGCGAGCAGTACTTC
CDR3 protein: CASSLVSLAGPSEQYF

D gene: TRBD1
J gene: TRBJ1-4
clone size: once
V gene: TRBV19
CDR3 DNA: TGTGCCAGTACCCGTCAGACAGGGCCGAATGAAAAACTGTTTTTT
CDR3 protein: CASTRQTGPNEKLFF

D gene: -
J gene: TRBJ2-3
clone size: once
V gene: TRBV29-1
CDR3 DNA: TGCAGCGTCGGAGAGGGGGGGCAGTCAGATACGCAGTATTTT
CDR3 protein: CSVGEGGQSDTQYF

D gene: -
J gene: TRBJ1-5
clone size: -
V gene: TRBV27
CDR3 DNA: TGTGCCAGCAGCCCACTGTCCGGGAATAGCAATCAGCCCCAGCATTTT
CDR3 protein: CASSPLSGNSNQPQHF

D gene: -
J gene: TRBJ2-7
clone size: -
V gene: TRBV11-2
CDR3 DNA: TGTGCCAGCAGCTTAGAGAGGGGTCTCGAGCAGTACTTC
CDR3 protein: CASSLERGLEQYF

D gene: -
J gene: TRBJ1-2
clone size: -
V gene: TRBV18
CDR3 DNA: TGTGCCAGCTCACCTCGGAAGGACAGCTATGGCTACACCTTC
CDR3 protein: CASSPRKDSYGYTF

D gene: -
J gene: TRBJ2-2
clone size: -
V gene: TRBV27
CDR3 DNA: TGTGCCAGCAGTTTATCTGAGGGGAGGGAGCTGTTTTTT
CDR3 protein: CASSLSEGRELFF

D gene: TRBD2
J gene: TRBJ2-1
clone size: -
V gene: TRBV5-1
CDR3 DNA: TGCGCCAGCAGCCAGACTAGCGCGAGCTCCTACAATGAGCAGTTCTTC
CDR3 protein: CASSQTSASSYNEQFF

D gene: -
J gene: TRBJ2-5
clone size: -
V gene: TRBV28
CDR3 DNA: TGTGCCAGCGCCCTAGGGGGAATGCGCACAAGGGAGACCCAGTACTTC
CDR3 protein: CASALGGMRTRETQYF

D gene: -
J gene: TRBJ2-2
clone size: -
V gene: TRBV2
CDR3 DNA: TGTGCCAGCAGTAGGGACTTGACCGGGGAGCTGTTTTTT
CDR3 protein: CASSRDLTGELFF

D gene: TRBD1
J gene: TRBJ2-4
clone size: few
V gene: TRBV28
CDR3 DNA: TGTGCCAGCCAAAAAGGAGACAGGGGTGGAACCAAAAACATTCAGTACTTC
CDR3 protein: CASQKGDRGGTKNIQYF

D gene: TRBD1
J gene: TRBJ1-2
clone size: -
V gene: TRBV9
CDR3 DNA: TGTGCCAGCAGCCCGGACAGGGGAGGCTATGGCTACACCTTC
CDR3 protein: CASSPDRGGYGYTF

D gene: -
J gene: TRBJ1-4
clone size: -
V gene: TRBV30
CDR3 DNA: TGTGCCTGGAGTGTCGCCGCCGGTGAAAAACTGTTTTTT
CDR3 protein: CAWSVAAGEKLFF

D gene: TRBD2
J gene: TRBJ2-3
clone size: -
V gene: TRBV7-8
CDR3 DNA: TGTGCCAGCAGCTTAGATCTAGCGGCCTTCACAGATACGCAGTATTTT
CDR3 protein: CASSLDLAAFTDTQYF

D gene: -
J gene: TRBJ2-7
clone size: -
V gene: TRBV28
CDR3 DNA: TGTGCCAGCAGACCGTTAGTCCCTGGTAGCTCCTACGAGCAGTACTTC
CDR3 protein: CASRPLVPGSSYEQYF

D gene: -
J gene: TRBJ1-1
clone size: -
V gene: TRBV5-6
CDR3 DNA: TGTGCCAGCAGCTTGTATGCAGGGAACACTGAAGCTTTCTTT
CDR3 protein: CASSLYAGNTEAFF

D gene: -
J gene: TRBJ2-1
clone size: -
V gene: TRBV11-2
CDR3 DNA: TGTGCCAGCAGCTTAGAGGTGGCGCCAGGGGTCCACAATGAGCAGTTCTTC
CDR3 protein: CASSLEVAPGVHNEQFF

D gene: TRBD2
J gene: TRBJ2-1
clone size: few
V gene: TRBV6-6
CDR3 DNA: TGTGCCAGCAGTCTGACCGGGACTAGCGGGAGGGGTGAGCAGTTCTTC
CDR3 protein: CASSLTGTSGRGEQFF

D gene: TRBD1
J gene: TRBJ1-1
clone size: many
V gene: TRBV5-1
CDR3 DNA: TGCGCCAGTACAGGGTCAGGGGGAATGAACACTGAAGCTTTCTTT
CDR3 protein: CASTGSGGMNTEAFF

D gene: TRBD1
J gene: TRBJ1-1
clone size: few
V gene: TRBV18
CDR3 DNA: TGTGCCAGCTCATCAGGGGGCATGAACACTGAAGCTTTCTTT
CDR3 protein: CASSSGGMNTEAFF

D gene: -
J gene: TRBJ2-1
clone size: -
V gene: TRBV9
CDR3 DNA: TGTGCCAGCAGCAAAAACCGGGGCGATGAGCAGTTCTTC
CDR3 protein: CASSKNRGDEQFF

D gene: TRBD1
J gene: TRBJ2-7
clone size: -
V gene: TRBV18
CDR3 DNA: TGTGCCAGCTCGTGGGACAGGGAGGCCGAGCAGTACTTC
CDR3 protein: CASSWDREAEQYF

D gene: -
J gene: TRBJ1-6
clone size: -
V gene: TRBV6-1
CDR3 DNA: TGTGCCAGCAGTGAAGGGGACGGGGGCGCGTATAATTCACCCCTCCACTTT
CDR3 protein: CASSEGDGGAYNSPLHF

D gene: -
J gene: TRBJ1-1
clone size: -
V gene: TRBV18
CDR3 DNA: TGTGCCAGCCCCGTTGGGGGAAACATGAACACTGAAGCTTTCTTT
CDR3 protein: CASPVGGNMNTEAFF

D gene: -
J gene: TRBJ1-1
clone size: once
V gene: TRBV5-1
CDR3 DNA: TGCGCCAGCAGCTTGGAGGCAGGGTTTACTGAAGCTTTCTTT
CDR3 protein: CASSLEAGFTEAFF

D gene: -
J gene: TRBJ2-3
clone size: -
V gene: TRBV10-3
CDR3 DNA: TGTGCCATCACTGAACCGGGGAGCACAGATACGCAGTATTTT
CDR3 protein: CAITEPGSTDTQYF

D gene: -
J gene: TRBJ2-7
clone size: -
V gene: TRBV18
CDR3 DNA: TGTGCCAGCTCAAAACGACCCTACGAGCAGTACTTC
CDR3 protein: CASSKRPYEQYF

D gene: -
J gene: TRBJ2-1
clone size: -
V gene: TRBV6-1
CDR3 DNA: TGTGCCAGCAACACAGGGTCGAGCTCCTACAATGAGCAGTTCTTC
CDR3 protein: CASNTGSSSYNEQFF

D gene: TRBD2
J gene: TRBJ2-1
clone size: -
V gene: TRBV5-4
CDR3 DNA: TGTGCCAGGAGCGGGAGGGATAATGAGCAGTTCTTC
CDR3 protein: CARSGRDNEQFF

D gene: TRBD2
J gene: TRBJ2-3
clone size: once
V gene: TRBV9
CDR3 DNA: TGTGCCAGCAGCGTAGCGGGAGGGAGCGCAGATACGCAGTATTTT
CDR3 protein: CASSVAGGSADTQYF

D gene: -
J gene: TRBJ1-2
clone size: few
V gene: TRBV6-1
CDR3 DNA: TGTGCCAGCAGTGCCTGGACGGGAGCCTATGGCTACACCTTC
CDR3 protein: CASSAWTGAYGYTF

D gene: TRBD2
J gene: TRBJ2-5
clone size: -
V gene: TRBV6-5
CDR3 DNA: TGTGCCAGCAGTACTAGCGCAGAGACCCAGTACTTC
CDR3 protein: CASSTSAETQYF